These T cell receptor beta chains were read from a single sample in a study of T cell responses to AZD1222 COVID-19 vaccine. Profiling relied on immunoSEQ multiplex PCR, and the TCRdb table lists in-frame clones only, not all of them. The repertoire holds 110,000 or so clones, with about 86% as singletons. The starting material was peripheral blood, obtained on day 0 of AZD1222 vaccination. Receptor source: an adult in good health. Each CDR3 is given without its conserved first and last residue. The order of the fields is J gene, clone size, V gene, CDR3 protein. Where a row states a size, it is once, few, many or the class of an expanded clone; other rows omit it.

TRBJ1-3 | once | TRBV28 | ASSTQGGDGNTIY
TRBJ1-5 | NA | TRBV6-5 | ASSLGQSNQPQH
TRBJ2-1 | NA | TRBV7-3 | ASSLKGGLGLNEQF
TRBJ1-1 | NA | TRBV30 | AWSATTGNTEAF
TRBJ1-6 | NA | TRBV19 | ASNLGRQANSPLH
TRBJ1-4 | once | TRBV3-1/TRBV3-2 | ASSQDGDRIEKLF
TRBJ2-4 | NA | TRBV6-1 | ASSDTGTVQY
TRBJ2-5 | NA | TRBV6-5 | ASSYRGGDEETQY
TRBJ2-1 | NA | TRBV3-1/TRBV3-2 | ASSRAGGPNEQF
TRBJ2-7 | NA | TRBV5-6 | ASSSIPGRGDQY
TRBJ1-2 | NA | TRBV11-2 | ASSSGTESGYT
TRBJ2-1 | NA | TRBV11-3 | ASSLDYSEQF
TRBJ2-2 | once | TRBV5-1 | ASSLERDRGTGELF
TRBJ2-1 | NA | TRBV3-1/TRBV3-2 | ASSQERGAGRHEQF
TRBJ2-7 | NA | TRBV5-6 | ASSLPGASSYEQY
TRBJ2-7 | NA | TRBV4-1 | ASSQEVGNGAYEQY
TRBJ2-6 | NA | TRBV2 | AWGGQGSGANVLT
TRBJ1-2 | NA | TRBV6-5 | ASSYSRVSVGYT
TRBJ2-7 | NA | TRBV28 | ASRVSGGVYEQY
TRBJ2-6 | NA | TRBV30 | AWSATGGGSGANVLT
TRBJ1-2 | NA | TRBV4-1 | ASSQPSRTVNYGYT
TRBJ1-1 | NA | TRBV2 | ASTRYDVNTEAF
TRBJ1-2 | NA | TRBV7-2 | ASSRQGGGYGYT
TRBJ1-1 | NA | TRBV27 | ANSPGSNTEAF
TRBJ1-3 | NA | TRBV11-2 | ASSLMGGDRKKAGNTIY
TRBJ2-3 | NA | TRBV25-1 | ASSQGEGRPTDTQY
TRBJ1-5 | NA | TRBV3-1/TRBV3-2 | ASSQDLSSYQPQH
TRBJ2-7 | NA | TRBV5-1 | ASSLAQVASYEQY
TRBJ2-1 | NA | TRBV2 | ASKVDRTNEQF
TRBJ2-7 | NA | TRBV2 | ASGQHSYEQY
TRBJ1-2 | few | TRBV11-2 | ASSLSLRNYGYT
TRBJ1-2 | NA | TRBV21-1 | ASSPDREWYGYT
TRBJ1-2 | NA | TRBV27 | ASSLMGGKGPRRYGYT
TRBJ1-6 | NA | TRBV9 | ASSVEGAGPLH
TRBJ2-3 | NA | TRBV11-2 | ASSFSYRETDTQY
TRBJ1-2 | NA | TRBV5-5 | ASSIQGDGYT
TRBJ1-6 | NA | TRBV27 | ASSLWTDSPLH
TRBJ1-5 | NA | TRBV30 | AWSGEVGNQPQH
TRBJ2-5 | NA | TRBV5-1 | VSSLTGRETQY
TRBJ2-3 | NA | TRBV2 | ASRGGTDTQY
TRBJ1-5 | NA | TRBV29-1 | SVAGTGDDQPQH
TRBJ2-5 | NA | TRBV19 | ASSIWASGDQETQY
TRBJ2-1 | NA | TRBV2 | ASKKDTYNEQF
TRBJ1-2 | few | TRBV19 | ASSSLPGPQAFGYT
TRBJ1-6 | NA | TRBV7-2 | ASSLEGSYNSPLH
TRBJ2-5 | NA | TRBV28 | ASRKAHGETQY
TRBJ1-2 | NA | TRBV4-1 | ASSQDDGGHGYT
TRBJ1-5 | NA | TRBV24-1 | ATSVNNQPQH